The following is a T cell receptor (beta chain) sequence with its context. Its antigen is as yet unknown. Trimming stripped 3 bases from V and 3 bases from J, with 15 bases between. CDR3 length equals 15 residues. Germline loops: CDR1 SGHTA, CDR2 FQGNSA. Reverse transcription of roughly 0.45 to 1 ug RNA was performed with random hexamers. One entry per CDR3 protein results from TCRdb running MiXCR on the immunoSEQ multiplex PCR reads. Among 120,000 or so distinct CDR3 sequences listed, roughly 96% were seen once. This sample was taken from a study of CD8 T cells in Susac syndrome. Study-level findings and limits: Individuals included in the TCR sequencing and HLA analysis were acknowledged by the study to be relatively few in number.

TCR beta sequences were obtained from blood CD8+ and CD4+ T cells. Controls were age- and sex-matched healthy donors. TEMRA cells were FACS-enriched, while CD8+ and CD4+ T cells were negatively isolated. Sequenced material: CD4+ T cells from PBMCs. The rearrangement joins TRBV7-2 to TRBJ2-7; the D gene is possibly TRBD2 (6 bases). The receptor comes from a human donor in good health. CDR3 region: CASSFSRGGNYEQYF. CDR3 nucleotides: TGTGCCAGCAGCTTCAGTCGCGGCGGGAACTACGAGCAGTACTTC. Full variable domain (remainder filled in from reference TRBV7-2 and TRBJ2-7): GAGVSQSPSNKVTEKGKDVELRCDPISGHTALYWYRQSLGQGLEFLIYFQGNSAPDKSGLPSDRFSAERTGGSVSTLTIQRTQQEDSAVYLCASSFSRGGNYEQYFGPGTRLTVT.